This TCR beta chain stems from a study of low-dose radiotherapy and immunotherapy resistance in tumors. Study overall: Participants in Cohort 2 were given 1 Gy per fraction every two weeks, for 13 Gy over 26 weeks. Treatment included intravenous cyclophosphamide dosed at 200 mg/m2 every two weeks, one day before radiation and immunotherapy. Each patient took aspirin at a dose of 300 mg by mouth once daily over the course of four cycles, with dosing beginning on cycle 1 day 1. Alpha and beta chains were covered, as first-strand cDNA relied on TRAV- and TRBV-specific primers.

For amplifying TCRs, the PCR ran for approximately 18 cycles with Phusion, which was used together with a constant-region primer and the adapter on the V primers. TCRdb processed the reads anew with MiXCR; each CDR3 protein has one entry. In the table there are roughly 50,000 distinct CDR3 sequences, around 34% of which are singletons. Time point here: after trial treatment. Treatment denoted: LDRT plus nivolumab, ipilimumab, low-dose cyclophosphamide and aspirin (RACIN trial). This clonotype was seen many times. In germline, CDR1 is MGHRA, CDR2 YSYEKL. The CDR3 extends over 15 amino acids. Trimming shortened V by 0 bases and J by 2 bases, and 11 bases separated the two germline ends.

J is TRBJ2-7 and V is TRBV4-1; D gene unclear. The sequence was collected from a male donor with rectosigmoid adenocarcinoma. The specimen was PBMCs, collected after low-dose radiotherapy plus immunotherapy. The CDR3 is CASSQDGLVPYEQYF. The CDR3 DNA follows: TGCGCCAGCAGCCAAGATGGTCTTGTTCCCTACGAGCAGTACTTC.